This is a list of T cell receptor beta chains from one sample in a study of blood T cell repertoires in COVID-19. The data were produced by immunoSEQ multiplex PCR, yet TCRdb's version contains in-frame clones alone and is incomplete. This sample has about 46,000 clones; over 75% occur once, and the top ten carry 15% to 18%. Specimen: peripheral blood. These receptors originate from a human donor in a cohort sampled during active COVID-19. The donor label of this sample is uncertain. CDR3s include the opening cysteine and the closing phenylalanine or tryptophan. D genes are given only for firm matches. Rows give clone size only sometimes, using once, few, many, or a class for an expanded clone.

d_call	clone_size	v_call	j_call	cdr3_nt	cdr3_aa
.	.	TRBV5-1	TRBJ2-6	TGCGCCAGCAGTGGGGCGCGGGGGGCCAACGTCCTGACTTTC	CASSGARGANVLTF
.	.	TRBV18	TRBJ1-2	TGTGCCAGCTCACCACGTCCAGGGGACGGCTACACCTTC	CASSPRPGDGYTF
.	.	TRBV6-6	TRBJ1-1	TGTGCCAGCAGTTATGGGCAGGGTAACACTGAAGCTTTCTTT	CASSYGQGNTEAFF
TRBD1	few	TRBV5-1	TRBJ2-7	TGCGCCAGCAGCTTGGGCGGGACAGGGCCCTACGAGCAGTACTTC	CASSLGGTGPYEQYF
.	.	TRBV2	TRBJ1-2	TGTGCCAGCAGCCTGGACAGACACTATGGCTACACCTTC	CASSLDRHYGYTF
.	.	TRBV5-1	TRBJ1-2	TGCGCCAGCAGCTTGGATTCGGGGGATGGCTACACCTTC	CASSLDSGDGYTF
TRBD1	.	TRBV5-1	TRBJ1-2	TGCGCCAGCAGCTTGGACGGCTCAGGGGGCGCCTATGGCTACACCTTC	CASSLDGSGGAYGYTF
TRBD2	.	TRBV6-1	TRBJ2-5	TGTGCCAGCAGTGAGGGACTAGCGGGGGGTGGAGAGACCCAGTACTTC	CASSEGLAGGGETQYF
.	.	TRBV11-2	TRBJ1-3	TGTGCCAGCAGCTTACCCAGTGGCTCTGGAAACACCATATATTTT	CASSLPSGSGNTIYF
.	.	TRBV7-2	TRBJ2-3	TGTGCCAGCAGCCTCAACCCGGGAGTCCGCACAGATACGCAGTATTTT	CASSLNPGVRTDTQYF
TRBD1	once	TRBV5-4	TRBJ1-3	TGTGCCAGCAGCTTCGGACAGGGGGGCCCCTACTCTGGAAACACCATATATTTT	CASSFGQGGPYSGNTIYF
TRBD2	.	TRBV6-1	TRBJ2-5	TGTGCCAGCAGTGAAGCCCCGAGGCGGGGGGTTCAAGAGACCCAGTACTTC	CASSEAPRRGVQETQYF
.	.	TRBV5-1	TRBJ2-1	TGCGCCAGCAGCTCCCGGACAGACCTCAATGAGCAGTTCTTC	CASSSRTDLNEQFF
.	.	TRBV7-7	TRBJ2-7	TGTGCTAGCAGCTTATATTCCGGGGACGAGCAGTACTTC	CASSLYSGDEQYF
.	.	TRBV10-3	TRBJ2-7	TGTGCCATCAGTGGGGGGCAGGTTTACGAGCAGTACTTC	CAISGGQVYEQYF
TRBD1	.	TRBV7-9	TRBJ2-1	TGTGCCAGCAGCTTAAACAGGGGACGGGACAATGAGCAGTTCTTC	CASSLNRGRDNEQFF
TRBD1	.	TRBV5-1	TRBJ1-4	TGCGCCAGCAGCTTGACAGGGGCAACTAATGAAAAACTGTTTTTT	CASSLTGATNEKLFF
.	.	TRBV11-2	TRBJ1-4	TGTGCCAGCAGCCGGGACTATAATGAAAAACTGTTTTTT	CASSRDYNEKLFF
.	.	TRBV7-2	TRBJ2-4	TGTGCCAGCAGCTCAGGAATTATAGCCAAAAACATTCAGTACTTC	CASSSGIIAKNIQYF
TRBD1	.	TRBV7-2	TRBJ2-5	TGTGCCAGCAGCGCAAGGGGGCTAAATAAGACCCAGTACTTC	CASSARGLNKTQYF
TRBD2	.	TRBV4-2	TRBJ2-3	TGTGCCAGCAGCCGCGCTAGCGGGGCAAGCACAGATACGCAGTATTTT	CASSRASGASTDTQYF
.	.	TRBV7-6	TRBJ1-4	TGTGCCAGCAGCTTAATCGGCGGAACAAATGAAAAACTGTTTTTT	CASSLIGGTNEKLFF
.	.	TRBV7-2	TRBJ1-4	TGTGCCAGCAGCCCGACGAGGGGCAGGGGCGAAAAACTGTTTTTT	CASSPTRGRGEKLFF
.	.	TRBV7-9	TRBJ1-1	TGTGCCAGCAGCCATAGGTGGGGGAGGTTAGATGGGGACACTGAAGCTTTCTTT	CASSHRWGRLDGDTEAFF
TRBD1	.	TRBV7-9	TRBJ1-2	TGTGCCAGCAGCTCGAGGCAGGGGGGCGTTGGCTACACCTTC	CASSSRQGGVGYTF
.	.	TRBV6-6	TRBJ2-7	TGTGCCAGCAGTACTACAGGGATAGGGTGGTACTTC	CASSTTGIGWYF
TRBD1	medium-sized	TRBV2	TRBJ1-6	TGTGCCAGCAGTGGACAGGGAATCTCCTATAATTCACCCCTCCACTTT	CASSGQGISYNSPLHF
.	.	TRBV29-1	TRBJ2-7	TGCAGCGTTGAAGCAGGGGTCGGCGAGCAGTACTTC	CSVEAGVGEQYF
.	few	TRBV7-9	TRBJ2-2	TGTGCCAGCACCTGGGCGGGGATTGGTAAAGGCGGGGAGCTGTTTTTT	CASTWAGIGKGGELFF
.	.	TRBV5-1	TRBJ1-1	TGCGCCAGCAGCTTGGAGGGGGTCGCCAACACTGAAGCTTTCTTT	CASSLEGVANTEAFF
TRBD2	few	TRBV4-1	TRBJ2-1	TGCGCCAGCAGCCAAGATCTTGCGGGGGGGATCAATGAGCAGTTCTTC	CASSQDLAGGINEQFF
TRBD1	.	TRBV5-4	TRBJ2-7	TGTGCCAGCAGCTCCAGGGGGCTGTACGAGCAGTACTTC	CASSSRGLYEQYF
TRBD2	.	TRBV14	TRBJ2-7	TGTGCCAGCAGCCAAGTAGCTAGCGGGGGGTTCGAGCAGTACTTC	CASSQVASGGFEQYF
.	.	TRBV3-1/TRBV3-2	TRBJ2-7	TGTGCCAGCAGCCTTACTCAGGGAAACTACGAGCAGTACTTC	CASSLTQGNYEQYF
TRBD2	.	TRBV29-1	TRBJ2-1	TGCAGCGTCGCCGGGACTAGCTCCTACAATGAGCAGTTCTTC	CSVAGTSSYNEQFF
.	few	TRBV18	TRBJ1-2	TGTGCCAGCTCACCATCAGGGGCCAGGGTCTATGGCTACACCTTC	CASSPSGARVYGYTF
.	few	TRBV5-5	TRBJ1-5	TGTGCCAGCAGCCCAACAGGGTTCAGCAATCAGCCCCAGCATTTT	CASSPTGFSNQPQHF